The 24 T cell receptor beta chains listed next were all sequenced from one sample in a study of early T cells in non-severe SARS-CoV-2 infection. TCRdb re-called the 5' RACE reads through MiXCR, storing one row per CDR3 protein. The table records roughly 41,000 distinct CDR3 sequences, about 5.3% of them present only once. Here the sequenced sample was whole blood, taken at baseline. The receptors derive from an adult who was a healthcare worker with PCR-confirmed SARS-CoV-2 infection or an uninfected control (not recorded which).

This clonotype has a count of ten or more. This rearrangement joins TRBV10-1 to TRBJ1-6; weak D call: TRBD1 (6 bases). Trimming removed 5 bases from V and 5 bases from J, with 7 bases in between. Germline loops: CDR1 WNHNN, CDR2 SYGVQD (reference sequence). The CDR3 has 13 residues. CDR3 protein: CASSRTDNSPLHF. Here the CDR3 DNA reads TGCGCCAGCAGTCGGACAGATAATTCACCCCTCCACTTT.

This clonotype appeared many times. The chain links TRBV6-6 to TRBJ1-4, with D perhaps matching TRBD1 (5 bases). Trimming took off 4 bases at V and 3 bases at J, with 9 bases between the two ends. Germline lookup yields CDR1 MNHNY and CDR2 SVGAGI (reference sequence). The CDR3 has 14 amino acids. The CDR3, as DNA: TGTGCCAGCAGTTTGGGGCCGCCTAATGAAAAACTGTTTTTT. As protein: CASSLGPPNEKLFF.

This clonotype was counted many times. The chain carries TRBV6-1 and TRBJ2-2, with D possibly matching TRBD2 (6 bases). The V and J ends lost 4 bases and 3 bases respectively, with 12 bases between them. The CDR3 runs 15 residues. Per germline, CDR1 MNHNS and CDR2 SASEGT. The CDR3 sequence: CASSGRGGDTGELFF. CDR3 nucleotide sequence: TGTGCCAGCAGTGGTCGAGGAGGGGACACCGGGGAGCTGTTTTTT.

This chain connects TRBV4-1 to TRBJ2-7; TRBD2 is a possible D gene (5 bases). Germline V CDR1 and CDR2: MGHRA, YSYEKL. This CDR3 has 16 amino acids. V lost 5 bases and J 7 bases, leaving 24 bases between the germline ends. DNA for the CDR3: TGCGCCAGCAGCTCCCAACGGTCGGGGTCAGTAAGGGAGCAGTACTTC. Protein sequence: CASSSQRSGSVREQYF.

In its sample, this clonotype was seen many times. This chain joins TRBV4-2 and TRBJ2-7; 8 bases fit TRBD2. J lost 5 bases, V lost 9 bases, and 15 bases had no gene match. Germline CDR1 LGHNA, CDR2 YNFKEQ. This CDR3 is built from 15 residues. This CDR3 reads CASTNGGRLTDEQYF. CDR3 DNA sequence: TGTGCCAGTACCAACGGCGGGAGGTTAACCGACGAGCAGTACTTC.

This clonotype was recorded many times. V gene TRBV19 combines with J gene TRBJ2-7; TRBD1 is a possible D gene (6 bases). The V end lost 5 bases, the J end lost 2 bases, and 19 bases lay between the germline ends. Germline V gene data show CDR1 as LNHDA and CDR2 as SQIVND (reference sequence). The CDR3 extends over 16 amino acids. CDR3 loop: CASSVNRDRGTYEQYF. The CDR3 nucleotides are TGTGCCAGTAGTGTCAACAGGGATAGAGGCACCTACGAGCAGTACTTC.

This clonotype was observed at least ten times. The rearrangement uses TRBV9 and TRBJ1-2, with no clear D. Germline V gene lookup returns CDR1 SGDLS and CDR2 YYNGEE. This CDR3 has 15 amino acids. V dropped 1 base and J dropped 0 bases, with 10 bases sitting between them. CDR3 nucleotide sequence: TGTGCCAGCAGCGTATCAAGCAGTCCTAACTATGGCTACACCTTC. Its translation is CASSVSSSPNYGYTF.

The rearrangement links TRBV19 to TRBJ1-1, with 9 positions matching TRBD1. Germline-derived CDR1 and CDR2 are LNHDA and SQIVND (reference sequence). The CDR3 is 14 residues long. V trimming: 6 bases; J trimming: 7 bases; junction bases outside the gene matches: 9. CDR3 DNA: TGTGCCAGTAGCCAGACAGGGGGTGGGATTGAAGCTTTCTTT. Its translation is CASSQTGGGIEAFF.

CDR3 residues: CASSLPVSTEAFF. In DNA form, the CDR3 reads TGTGCCAGCAGCTTACCGGTTTCCACTGAAGCTTTCTTT. The V and J genes are TRBV5-6 and TRBJ1-1, with D unclear. This CDR3 has 13 amino acids. V was shortened by 2 bases and J by 4 bases, with 9 bases between the two germline ends. Germline lookup yields CDR1 SGHDT and CDR2 YYEEEE.

This clonotype came up many times. The genes are TRBV20-1 and TRBJ1-2; D not resolved. Germline CDR1 and CDR2: DFQATT and SNEGSKA (reference sequence). The V gene lost 6 bases and the J gene lost 8 bases, with 19 bases spanning the gap. The CDR3 length is 13 residues. The CDR3 bases are TGCAGTGCCCGACTACCAGAAGTGGGCGGCTACACCTTC. This encodes CSARLPEVGGYTF.

This clonotype was counted a few times. The V call is TRBV2, the J call TRBJ2-3, with a possible D match to TRBD1 (6 bases). Germline V gene data show CDR1 as SNHLY and CDR2 as FYNNEI. CDR3 length equals 19 residues. Trimming pared 5 bases from V and 1 base from J, leaving 25 bases between. The CDR3 sequence: CASSTGQSPRSGGTDTQYF. CDR3 sequence (DNA): TGTGCCAGCAGTACAGGACAGAGCCCAAGAAGTGGGGGCACAGATACGCAGTATTTT.

The chain carries TRBV10-2 and TRBJ2-3; perhaps TRBD1 as D (5 bases). V shed 0 bases and J shed 2 bases, with 15 bases lying between them. The germline CDR1 and CDR2 sequences are WSHSY and SAAADI. The CDR3 has 17 residues. For the CDR3, the DNA is TGCGCCAGCAGTGAGTCTAGTCTAGGACAATACACAGATACGCAGTATTTT. Translation: CASSESSLGQYTDTQYF.

This clonotype was detected many times. V gene TRBV27 combines with J gene TRBJ2-7; the D gene is possibly TRBD2 (6 bases). Germline values: CDR1 MNHEY, CDR2 SMNVEV (reference sequence). V lost 11 bases and J lost 3, with 14 bases in between. The CDR3 sequence is 12 residues long. CDR3 coding DNA: TGTGCCGTTGGGCGGGGAAACTACGAGCAGTACTTC. Its translation: CAVGRGNYEQYF.

The sample holds many counts of this clonotype. The J gene is TRBJ2-1, the V gene TRBV5-1; 11 nucleotides match TRBD2. This CDR3 comprises 14 residues. Germline V gene lookup returns CDR1 SGHRS and CDR2 YFSETQ. V lost 7 bases and J lost 5; bases outside the gene matches: 5. The CDR3 DNA reads TGCGCCAGCTCCACTAGCGGGGGACACAATGAGCAGTTCTTC. Protein product: CASSTSGGHNEQFF.

This clonotype appeared a few times. The V and J genes are TRBV12-3 or TRBV12-4 and TRBJ1-2, with a possible D match to TRBD1 (5 bases). V gave up 6 bases and J gave up 2 bases, with 10 bases separating them. This CDR3 spans 13 amino acids. CDR3 sequence reads: CASSPGRNYGYTF. For the CDR3, the DNA is TGTGCCAGCAGCCCGGGACGGAACTATGGCTACACCTTC.

This clonotype was detected only a few times. The chain joins TRBV20-1 to TRBJ2-7; no reliable D call. Germline V gene data show CDR1 as DFQATT and CDR2 as SNEGSKA (reference sequence). The CDR3 sequence is 14 residues long. Trimming left V 3 bases short and J 0 bases short, with 12 bases between. CDR3 region: CSARSVRSSYEQYF. In DNA, the CDR3 is TGCAGTGCTAGGTCAGTCCGTAGCTCCTACGAGCAGTACTTC.

The chain couples TRBV7-2 to TRBJ1-1, with D tentatively TRBD1 (6 bases). Germline values: CDR1 SGHTA, CDR2 FQGNSA. The length of the CDR3 is 13 residues. The V end was cut by 2 bases, the J end by 5 bases, with 9 bases between. The CDR3 region has the DNA TGTGCCAGCAGCTTAACGCAGGGGACTGAAGCTTTCTTT. This gives the protein CASSLTQGTEAFF.

This clonotype appeared many times. CDR3 DNA sequence: TGTGCCAGCAGTTACCTGCAAGAGCAGTTCTTC. This sequence encodes CASSYLQEQFF. V usage is TRBV6-5 and J usage is TRBJ2-1; no reliable D call. The CDR3 covers 11 residues. V dropped 2 bases and J dropped 10 bases, with 6 bases sitting between them. CDR1 is MNHEY and CDR2 is SVGAGI in the germline V gene.

This clonotype appeared many times. The genes are TRBV7-6 and TRBJ2-1; no clear D. The CDR3 is 13 amino acids. Germline lookup yields CDR1 SGHVS and CDR2 FNYEAQ. V was pared by 0 bases and J by 4 bases, with 4 bases between. The CDR3 sequence is CASSLAPYNEQFF. The DNA for the CDR3 is TGTGCCAGCAGCTTAGCTCCGTACAATGAGCAGTTCTTC.

This clonotype is labeled as medium-sized (0.01 to 0.1%). The V and J genes are TRBV27 and TRBJ2-3; no clear D gene. The ends were cut back, 4 bases at V and 2 bases at J, with 10 bases in the middle. This CDR3 has 14 residues. Germline CDR1 reads MNHEY; CDR2 reads SMNVEV (reference sequence). CDR3 region: CASSWAGPTDTQYF. The CDR3 DNA sequence: TGTGCCAGCAGTTGGGCAGGACCCACAGATACGCAGTATTTT.

This clonotype was seen ten or more times. V gene TRBV9 combines with J gene TRBJ2-1; D ambiguous. This CDR3 has 16 residues. CDR1 SGDLS and CDR2 YYNGEE come from the germline V gene. Trimming took off 3 bases at V and 0 bases at J, with 13 bases between the two ends. CDR3 sequence: CASSENILSSYNEQFF. The CDR3 DNA reads as TGTGCCAGCAGCGAAAACATTTTAAGCTCCTACAATGAGCAGTTCTTC. Using reference TRBV9 and TRBJ2-1 for the parts outside the CDR3, the full variable domain is DSGVTQTPKHLITATGQRVTLRCSPRSGDLSVYWYQQSLDQGLQFLIQYYNGEERAKGNILERFSAQQFPDLHSELNLSSLELGDSALYFCASSENILSSYNEQFFGPGTRLTVL.

This clonotype was seen a handful of times. The V call is TRBV11-2, the J call TRBJ2-1, with D unresolved. V was cut by 7 bases and J by 4 bases, with 11 bases left in between. Looked up from germline, CDR1 is SGHAT and CDR2 is FQNNGV. This CDR3 comprises 13 residues. The CDR3 sequence is CASTIARYNEQFF. The DNA of the CDR3 is TGTGCCAGCACGATTGCCCGGTACAATGAGCAGTTCTTC.

This clonotype was found many times. The gene calls are TRBV12-3 or TRBV12-4 and TRBJ1-1; TRBD1 might be the D (5 bases). CDR3 length: 16 residues. V was trimmed by 2 bases and J by 1 base, leaving 14 bases between them. The CDR3: CASSLRGNIKNTEAFF. The CDR3 nucleotides read TGTGCCAGCAGTTTAAGGGGCAACATAAAGAACACTGAAGCTTTCTTT.

This clonotype was picked up many times. The gene calls are TRBV7-3 and TRBJ2-6; D might be TRBD2 (5 bases). The CDR3 sequence is 17 residues long. Per germline, CDR1 SGHTA and CDR2 FQGTGA. Trimming stripped 5 bases from V and 0 bases from J, with 14 bases between. CDR3 in amino acids: CASSAGVGNSGANVLTF. In DNA form, the CDR3 reads TGTGCCAGCAGCGCCGGGGTAGGAAACTCTGGGGCCAACGTCCTGACTTTC.